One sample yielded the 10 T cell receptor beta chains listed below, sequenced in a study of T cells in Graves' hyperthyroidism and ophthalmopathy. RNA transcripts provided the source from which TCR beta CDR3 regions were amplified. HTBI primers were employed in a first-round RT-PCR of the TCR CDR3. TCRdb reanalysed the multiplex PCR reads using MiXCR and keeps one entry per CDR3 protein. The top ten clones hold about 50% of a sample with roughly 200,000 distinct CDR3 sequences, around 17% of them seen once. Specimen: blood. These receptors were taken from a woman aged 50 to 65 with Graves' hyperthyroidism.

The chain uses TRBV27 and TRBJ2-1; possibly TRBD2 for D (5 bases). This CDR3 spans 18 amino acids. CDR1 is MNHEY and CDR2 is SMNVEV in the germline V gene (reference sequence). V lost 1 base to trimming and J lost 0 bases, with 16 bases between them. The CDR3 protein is CASSLLGGGSSSYNEQFF. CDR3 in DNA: TGTGCCAGCAGTTTATTAGGAGGCGGATCCAGCTCCTACAATGAGCAGTTCTTC.

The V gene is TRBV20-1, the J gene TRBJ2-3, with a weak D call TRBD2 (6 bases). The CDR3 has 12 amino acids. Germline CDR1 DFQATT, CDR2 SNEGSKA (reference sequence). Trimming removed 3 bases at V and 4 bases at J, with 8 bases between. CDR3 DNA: TGCAGTGCTAGCGGGAGTTCAGATACGCAGTATTTT. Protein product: CSASGSSDTQYF.

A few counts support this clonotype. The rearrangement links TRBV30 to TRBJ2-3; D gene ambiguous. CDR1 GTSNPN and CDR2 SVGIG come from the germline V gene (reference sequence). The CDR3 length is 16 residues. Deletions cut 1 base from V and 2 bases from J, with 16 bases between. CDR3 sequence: CAWSESYQALTDTQYF. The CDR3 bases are TGTGCCTGGAGTGAGTCCTACCAGGCCCTCACAGATACGCAGTATTTT.

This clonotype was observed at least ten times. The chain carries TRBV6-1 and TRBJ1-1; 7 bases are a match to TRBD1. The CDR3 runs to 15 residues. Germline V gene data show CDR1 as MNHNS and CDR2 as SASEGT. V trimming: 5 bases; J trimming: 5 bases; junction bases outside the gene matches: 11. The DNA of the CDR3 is TGTGCCAGCAGTTTCAGCACAGGGGTGGGGACTGAAGCTTTCTTT. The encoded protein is CASSFSTGVGTEAFF.

This CDR3 reads CASTPGGLAGVGPDTQYF. The CDR3 DNA sequence: TGTGCCAGCACCCCCGGGGGACTAGCGGGAGTCGGTCCAGATACGCAGTATTTT. The chain carries TRBV28 and TRBJ2-3, with 14 bases that match TRBD2. The CDR3 is made up of 18 amino acids. Germline assignment: CDR1 MDHEN and CDR2 SYDVKM. V was pared by 7 bases and J by 4 bases, with 13 bases of the junction left unmatched.

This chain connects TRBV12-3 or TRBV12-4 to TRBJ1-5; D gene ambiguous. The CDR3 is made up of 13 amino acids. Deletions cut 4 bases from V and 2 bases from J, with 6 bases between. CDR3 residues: CASSCQGNQPQHF. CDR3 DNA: TGTGCCAGCAGTTGCCAGGGCAATCAGCCCCAGCATTTT.

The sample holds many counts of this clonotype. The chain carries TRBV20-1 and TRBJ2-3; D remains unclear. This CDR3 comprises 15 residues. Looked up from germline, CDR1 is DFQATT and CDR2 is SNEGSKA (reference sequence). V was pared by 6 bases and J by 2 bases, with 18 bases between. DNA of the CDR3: TGCAGTGCAGGAGACCGGGCCCAACTCACAGATACGCAGTATTTT. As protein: CSAGDRAQLTDTQYF.

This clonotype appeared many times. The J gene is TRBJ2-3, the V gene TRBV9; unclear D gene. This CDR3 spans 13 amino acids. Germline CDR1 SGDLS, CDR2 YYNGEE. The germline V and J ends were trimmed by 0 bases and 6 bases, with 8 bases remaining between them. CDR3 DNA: TGTGCCAGCAGCGTAGGCTTGCTCGATACGCAGTATTTT. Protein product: CASSVGLLDTQYF.

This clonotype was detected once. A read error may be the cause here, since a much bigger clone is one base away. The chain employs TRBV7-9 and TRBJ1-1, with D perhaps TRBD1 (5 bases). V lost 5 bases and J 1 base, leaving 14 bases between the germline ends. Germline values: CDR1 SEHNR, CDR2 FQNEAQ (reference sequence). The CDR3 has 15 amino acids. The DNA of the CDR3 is TGTGCCAGCAGCGCACCGGACATGAAGAACACTGAAGCTTTCTTT. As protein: CASSAPDMKNTEAFF.

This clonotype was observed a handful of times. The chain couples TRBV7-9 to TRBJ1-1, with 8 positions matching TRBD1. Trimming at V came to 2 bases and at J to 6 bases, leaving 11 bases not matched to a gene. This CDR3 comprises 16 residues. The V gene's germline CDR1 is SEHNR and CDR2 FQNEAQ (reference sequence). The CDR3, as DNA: TGTGCCAGCAGCTTACAATCGACAGGGGCTAAACCTGAAGCTTTCTTT. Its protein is CASSLQSTGAKPEAFF.